These 15 T cell receptor beta chains originate from one sample sequenced in a study of identical twins. MiXCR was run by TCRdb on the 5' RACE reads, yielding one entry per CDR3 protein. The table includes more than 600,000 distinct CDR3 sequences, roughly 18% detected once. The same sample was also used in a study of T cells expressing NK-cell markers.

Sequences were obtained from PBMCs. The receptors come from a woman between 18 and 29 years old in good health.

This sequence joins TRBV7-9 and TRBJ2-7; D possibly corresponds to TRBD1 (5 bases). The CDR3 totals 15 residues. CDR1 SEHNR and CDR2 FQNEAQ come from the germline V gene (reference sequence). Trimming took 3 bases from V and 7 from J, leaving 19 bases between them. In nucleotides, the CDR3 is TGTGCCAGCAGCTTGGACACCCGGCCTTTTGTTGAGCAGTACTTC. Its translation: CASSLDTRPFVEQYF.

V is TRBV27 and J is TRBJ1-1, with no clear D. V lost 7 bases and J 7 bases, leaving 22 bases between the germline ends. Germline lookup yields CDR1 MNHEY and CDR2 SMNVEV (reference sequence). The CDR3 spans 15 residues. The CDR3 loop is CASTLSRLGAGEAFF. The CDR3 DNA reads TGTGCCAGCACCCTCTCCCGCCTGGGAGCCGGTGAAGCTTTCTTT.

The sample holds a few counts of this clonotype. The J gene is TRBJ2-1, the V gene TRBV20-1; 8 nucleotides line up with TRBD2. Germline CDR1 and CDR2: DFQATT and SNEGSKA (reference sequence). V was clipped by 6 bases and J by 2 bases; unmatched bases: 6. The CDR3 is 14 amino acids. This chain's CDR3 is CSANPAGAYNEQFF. CDR3 DNA sequence: TGCAGTGCCAACCCAGCGGGAGCCTACAATGAGCAGTTCTTC.

In this sample, this clonotype turned up a few times. The CDR3 DNA sequence: TGTGCCAGCAGCTTAGTCCCCCCTAGCGGGAGGTCCAATGAGCAGTTCTTC. It yields the protein CASSLVPPSGRSNEQFF. This rearrangement joins TRBV7-9 to TRBJ2-1; 11 bases agree with TRBD2. The CDR3 extends over 17 amino acids. The junction had 8 bases not matched to a gene; V was cut back by 1 base and J by 6 bases. Germline CDR1 is SEHNR and CDR2 is FQNEAQ (reference sequence).

The chain has TRBV12-3 or TRBV12-4 and TRBJ2-1, with 10 bases fitting TRBD2. The CDR3 totals 15 residues. With 5 bases clipped from V and 6 bases from J, the junction kept 7 bases outside the gene matches. As DNA, the CDR3 is TGTGCCAGCAGTCCTGGACTAGCGGCAAGCAATGAGCAGTTCTTC. Its translation: CASSPGLAASNEQFF.

This clonotype has just a few counts. V usage is TRBV15 and J usage is TRBJ2-7, with D possibly TRBD2 on 6 matching bases. Trimming shortened V by 0 bases and J by 0 bases, and 9 bases separated the two germline ends. The CDR3 extends over 15 amino acids. The germline CDR1 and CDR2 sequences are LNHNV and YYDKDF (reference sequence). The CDR3 spells CATSRDPGLSYEQYF. For the CDR3, the DNA is TGTGCCACCAGCAGAGACCCGGGACTCTCCTACGAGCAGTACTTC.

CDR3 region: CASRLSSGSFLDTGELFF. CDR3 DNA sequence: TGTGCCAGCAGGTTGTCAAGCGGGAGCTTCCTTGACACCGGGGAGCTGTTTTTT. V gene TRBV12-3 or TRBV12-4 combines with J gene TRBJ2-2; 8 bases fit TRBD2. The CDR3 loop spans 18 amino acids. V lost 6 bases and J lost 3; bases outside the gene matches: 15.

The chain recombines TRBV2 with TRBJ2-7; 10 bases match TRBD2. V lost 4 bases and J lost 2; bases outside the gene matches: 5. CDR3 size: 15 residues. Germline V CDR1 and CDR2: SNHLY, FYNNEI. The CDR3 sequence is CASSGSGRGTYEQYF. The CDR3 DNA is TGTGCCAGCAGTGGGAGCGGGAGGGGAACCTACGAGCAGTACTTC. The whole variable domain, filled in from reference TRBV2 and TRBJ2-7, reads EPEVTQTPSHQVTQMGQEVILRCVPISNHLYFYWYRQILGQKVEFLVSFYNNEISEKSEIFDDQFSVERPDGSNFTLKIRSTKLEDSAMYFCASSGSGRGTYEQYFGPGTRLTVT.

This sequence joins TRBV4-1 and TRBJ1-5, with D unclear. The CDR3 has 15 residues. Trimming stripped 4 bases from V and 5 bases from J, with 15 bases between. Germline V CDR1 and CDR2: MGHRA, YSYEKL. In DNA, the CDR3 is TGCGCCAGCAGCCTTCGCCGGGGAGCCGATCAGCCCCAGCATTTT. This codes for CASSLRRGADQPQHF.

This chain connects TRBV11-2 to TRBJ1-2, with no clear D. Trimming took off 3 bases at V and 2 bases at J, with 10 bases between the two ends. Germline V gene data show CDR1 as SGHAT and CDR2 as FQNNGV. This CDR3 comprises 14 residues. This chain's CDR3 is CASSFSTPNYGYTF. DNA for the CDR3: TGTGCCAGCAGCTTCTCGACGCCGAACTATGGCTACACCTTC.

The rearrangement joins TRBV7-2 to TRBJ1-1; D is undetermined. V lost 5 bases, J lost 8 bases, and 18 bases lay in between. The CDR3 totals 14 residues. Germline V CDR1 and CDR2: SGHTA, FQGNSA. The DNA for the CDR3 is TGTGCCAGCAGCATTCAGCCTTCGGGTACCGAAGCTTTCTTT. It yields the protein CASSIQPSGTEAFF.

Only a few counts were recorded for this clonotype. The rearrangement uses TRBV6-1 and TRBJ1-2; 7 positions match TRBD1. CDR1 is MNHNS and CDR2 is SASEGT in the germline V gene. This CDR3 has 13 amino acids. Unmatched junction bases numbered 14, after V lost 6 bases and J lost 13 bases. In DNA form, the CDR3 reads TGTGCCAGCAGGAGGGGGCTAATGGAAGGGATCACCTTC. It specifies CASRRGLMEGITF.

The rearrangement links TRBV7-2 to TRBJ2-5, with D possibly being TRBD2 (5 bases). Trimming removed 2 bases at V and 5 bases at J, with 15 bases between. The CDR3 is 15 amino acids. Germline V gene lookup returns CDR1 SGHTA and CDR2 FQGNSA. The CDR3 sequence is CASSLRGRWGETQYF. In DNA, the CDR3 is TGTGCCAGCAGCTTAAGAGGGCGGTGGGGTGAGACCCAGTACTTC.

This clonotype showed up many times. The chain recombines TRBV6-1 with TRBJ1-4, with D unresolved. CDR3 length: 14 residues. The germline V gene has CDR1 MNHNS and CDR2 SASEGT. V shed 3 bases and J shed 5 bases, with 10 bases lying between them. The CDR3 reads CASSDPAKNEKLFF. The CDR3 DNA reads TGTGCCAGCAGTGATCCGGCGAAAAATGAAAAACTGTTTTTT.

This chain links TRBV3-1 with TRBJ2-7; D gene ambiguous. The CDR3 sequence is 11 residues long. CDR1 LGHDT and CDR2 YNNKEL come from the germline V gene (reference sequence). With 5 bases removed from V and 5 bases from J, the gap between germline ends came to 7 bases. The CDR3: CASSSTHEQYF. CDR3 sequence (DNA): TGTGCCAGCAGCTCCACCCACGAGCAGTACTTC.